This TCR beta chain was recorded in a study of blood T cells in healthy people across ages. V was shortened by 8 bases and J by 0 bases, with 16 bases between the two germline ends. Germline values: CDR1 MNHEY, CDR2 SMNVEV (reference sequence). This CDR3 contains 15 residues. Sample-barcoded 5' priming and a J-beta primer mix drove a second PCR of roughly 6 to 12 cycles. Sequencing of every sample gave 3 million or more CDR3-containing paired-end reads. TCRdb analysed the 5' RACE reads with MiXCR anew, one entry per CDR3 protein. The sample holds 750,000 or so distinct CDR3 sequences, more than 20% seen once. No fewer than 7 million PBMCs went into each sample. These records were also assigned to another study, of T cells of mothers and their children.

This sequence was found in a boy aged 5-17 years in good health. The chain employs TRBV27 and TRBJ2-5; possible D gene TRBD1, 5 bases. Sequenced: blood. The CDR3 reads CASGALWTYQETQYF. The CDR3 DNA sequence: TGTGCCAGCGGCGCCCTTTGGACATACCAAGAGACCCAGTACTTC.